This T cell receptor beta chain was sequenced for a study of blood T cell repertoires in COVID-19. Authors' methods: Reference gene primer amplification in the assay estimated nucleated cell counts. The protocol was immunoSEQ multiplex PCR, while the TCRdb copy is restricted to in-frame clones and leaves out a portion. The V and J calls and the clone size are those of that table, but D and trimming were determined from the DNA. The sample yields roughly 120,000 clones, roughly 90% seen once. The germline V gene encodes CDR1 SGHNT and CDR2 YENEEA. This CDR3 is built from 16 residues. V lost 1 base to trimming and J lost 3 bases, with 12 bases between them.

This TCR came from a man aged 45 to 65 with active COVID-19. The sample consisted of peripheral blood. This sequence joins TRBV11-3 and TRBJ2-2; D remains ambiguous. The CDR3 spells CASSLAGGEHTGELFF. CDR3 DNA: TGTGCCAGCAGCTTAGCGGGTGGCGAACACACCGGGGAGCTGTTTTTT.